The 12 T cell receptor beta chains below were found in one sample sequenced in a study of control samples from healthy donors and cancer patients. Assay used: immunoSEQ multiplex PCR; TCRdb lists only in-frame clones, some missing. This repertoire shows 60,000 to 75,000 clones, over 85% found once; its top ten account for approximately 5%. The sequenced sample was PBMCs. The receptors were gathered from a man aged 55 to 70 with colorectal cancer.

The CDR3 here is CASSSWTSGGAGEQFF. The CDR3 DNA is TGTGCCAGCAGCTCTTGGACTAGCGGGGGGGCAGGTGAGCAGTTCTTC. This chain joins TRBV7-8 and TRBJ2-1; 15 nucleotides match TRBD2. CDR1 is SGHVS, CDR2 FQNEAQ, per germline. The trim removed 4 bases at V and 9 bases at J, leaving 7 bases unmatched. CDR3 length: 16 amino acids.

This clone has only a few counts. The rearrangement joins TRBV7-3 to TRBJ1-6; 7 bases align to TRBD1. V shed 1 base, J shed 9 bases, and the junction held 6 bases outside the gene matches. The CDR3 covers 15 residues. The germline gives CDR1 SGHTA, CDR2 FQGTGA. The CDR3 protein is CASSLNRGVSSPLHF. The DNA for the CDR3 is TGTGCCAGCAGCTTAAACAGGGGAGTTAGTTCACCCCTCCACTTT.

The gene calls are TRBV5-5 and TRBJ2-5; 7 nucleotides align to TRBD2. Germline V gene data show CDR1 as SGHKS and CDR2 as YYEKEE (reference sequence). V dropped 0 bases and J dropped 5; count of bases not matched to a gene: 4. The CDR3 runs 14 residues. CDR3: CASSLVQGGETQYF. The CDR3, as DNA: TGTGCCAGCAGCTTGGTCCAGGGAGGGGAGACCCAGTACTTC.

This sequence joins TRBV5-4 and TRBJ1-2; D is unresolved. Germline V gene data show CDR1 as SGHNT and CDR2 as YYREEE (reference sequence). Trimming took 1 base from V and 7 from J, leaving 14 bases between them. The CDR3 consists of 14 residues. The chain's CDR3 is CASSLRGSLLGYTF. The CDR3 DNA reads TGTGCCAGCAGCTTGCGAGGCAGTCTACTTGGCTACACCTTC. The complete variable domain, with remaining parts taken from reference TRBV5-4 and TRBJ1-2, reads ETGVTQSPTHLIKTRGQQVTLRCSSQSGHNTVSWYQQALGQGPQFIFQYYREEENGRGNFPPRFSGLQFPNYSSELNVNALELDDSALYLCASSLRGSLLGYTFGSGTRLTVV.

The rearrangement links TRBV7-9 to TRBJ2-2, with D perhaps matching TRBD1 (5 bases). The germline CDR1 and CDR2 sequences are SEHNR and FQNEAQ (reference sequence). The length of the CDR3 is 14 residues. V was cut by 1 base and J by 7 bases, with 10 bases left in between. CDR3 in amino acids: CASSLGRQGGELFF. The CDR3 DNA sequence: TGTGCCAGCAGCTTAGGCCGTCAGGGCGGGGAGCTGTTTTTT.

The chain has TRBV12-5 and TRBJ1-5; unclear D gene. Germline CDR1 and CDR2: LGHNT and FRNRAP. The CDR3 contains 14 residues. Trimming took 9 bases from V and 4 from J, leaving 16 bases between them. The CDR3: CASAPRMQNQPQHF. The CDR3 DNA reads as TGTGCTAGCGCCCCCCGGATGCAGAATCAGCCCCAGCATTTT. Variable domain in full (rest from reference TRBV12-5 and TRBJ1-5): DARVTQTPRHKVTEMGQEVTMRCQPILGHNTVFWYRQTMMQGLELLAYFRNRAPLDDSGMPKDRFSAEMPDATLATLKIQPSEPRDSAVYFCASAPRMQNQPQHFGDGTRLSIL.

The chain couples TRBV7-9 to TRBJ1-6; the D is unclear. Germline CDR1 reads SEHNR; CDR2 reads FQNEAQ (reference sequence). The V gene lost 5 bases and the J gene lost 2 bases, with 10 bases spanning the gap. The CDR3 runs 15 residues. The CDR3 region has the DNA TGTGCCAGCAGCGTTGGTGGTCCCTATAATTCACCCCTCCACTTT. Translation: CASSVGGPYNSPLHF.

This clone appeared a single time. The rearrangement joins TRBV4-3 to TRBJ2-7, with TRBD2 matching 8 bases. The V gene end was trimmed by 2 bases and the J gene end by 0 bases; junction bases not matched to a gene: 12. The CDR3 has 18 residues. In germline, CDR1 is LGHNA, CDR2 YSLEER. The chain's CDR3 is CASSQKIFSGASSYEQYF. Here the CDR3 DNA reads TGCGCCAGCAGCCAAAAAATTTTTAGCGGGGCTAGCTCCTACGAGCAGTACTTC.

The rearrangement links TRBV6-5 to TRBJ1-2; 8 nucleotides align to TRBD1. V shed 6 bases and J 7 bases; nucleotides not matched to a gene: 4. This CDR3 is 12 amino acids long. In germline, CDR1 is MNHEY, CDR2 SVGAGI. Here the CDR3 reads CASRPGGSGYTF. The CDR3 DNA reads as TGTGCCAGCAGACCAGGGGGCAGTGGCTACACCTTC.

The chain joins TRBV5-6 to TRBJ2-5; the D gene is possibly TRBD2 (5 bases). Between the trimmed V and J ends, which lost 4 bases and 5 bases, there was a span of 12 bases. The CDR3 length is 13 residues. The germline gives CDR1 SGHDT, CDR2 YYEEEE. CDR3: CASSPEVSETQYF. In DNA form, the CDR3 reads TGTGCCAGCAGCCCGGAGGTTTCGGAGACCCAGTACTTC.

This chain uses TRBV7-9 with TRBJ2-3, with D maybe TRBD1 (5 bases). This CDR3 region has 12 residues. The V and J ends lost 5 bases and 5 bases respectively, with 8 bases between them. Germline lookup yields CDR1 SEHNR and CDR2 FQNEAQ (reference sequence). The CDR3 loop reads CASSQQGDTQYF. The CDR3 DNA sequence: TGTGCCAGCAGCCAGCAGGGAGATACGCAGTATTTT.

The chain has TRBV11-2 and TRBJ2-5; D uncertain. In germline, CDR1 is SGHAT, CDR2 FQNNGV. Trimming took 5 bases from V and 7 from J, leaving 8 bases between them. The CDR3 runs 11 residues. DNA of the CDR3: TGTGCCAGCAGCCCCCTTAGGACCCAGTACTTC. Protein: CASSPLRTQYF.